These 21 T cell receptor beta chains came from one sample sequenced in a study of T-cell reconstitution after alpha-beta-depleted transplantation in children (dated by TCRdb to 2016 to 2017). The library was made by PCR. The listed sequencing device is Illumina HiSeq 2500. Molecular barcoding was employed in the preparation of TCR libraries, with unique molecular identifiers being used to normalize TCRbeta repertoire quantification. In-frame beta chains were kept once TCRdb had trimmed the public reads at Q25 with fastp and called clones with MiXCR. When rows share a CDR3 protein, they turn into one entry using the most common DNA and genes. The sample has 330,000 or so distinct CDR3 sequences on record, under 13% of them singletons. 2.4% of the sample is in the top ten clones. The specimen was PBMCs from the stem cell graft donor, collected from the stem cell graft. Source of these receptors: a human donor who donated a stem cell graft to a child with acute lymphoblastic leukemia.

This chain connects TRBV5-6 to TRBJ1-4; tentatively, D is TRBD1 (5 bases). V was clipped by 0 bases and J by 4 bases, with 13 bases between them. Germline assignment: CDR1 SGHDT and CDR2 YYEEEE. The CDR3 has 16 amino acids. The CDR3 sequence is CASSLGTGTLNEKLFF. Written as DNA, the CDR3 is TGTGCCAGCAGCTTGGGGACGGGGACGCTTAATGAAAAACTGTTTTTT.

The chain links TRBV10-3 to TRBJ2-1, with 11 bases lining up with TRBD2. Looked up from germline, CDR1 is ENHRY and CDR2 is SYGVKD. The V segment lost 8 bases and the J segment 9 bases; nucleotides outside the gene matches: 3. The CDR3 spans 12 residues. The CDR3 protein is CAIGTSGSEQFF. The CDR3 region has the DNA TGTGCCATCGGGACTAGCGGTAGTGAGCAGTTCTTC.

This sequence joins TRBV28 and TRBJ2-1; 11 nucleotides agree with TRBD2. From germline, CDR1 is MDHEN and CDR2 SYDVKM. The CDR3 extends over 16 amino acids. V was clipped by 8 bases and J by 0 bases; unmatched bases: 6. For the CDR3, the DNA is TGTGCCAGCGGGCCTAGCGGGGGGAGCTCCTACAATGAGCAGTTCTTC. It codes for CASGPSGGSSYNEQFF.

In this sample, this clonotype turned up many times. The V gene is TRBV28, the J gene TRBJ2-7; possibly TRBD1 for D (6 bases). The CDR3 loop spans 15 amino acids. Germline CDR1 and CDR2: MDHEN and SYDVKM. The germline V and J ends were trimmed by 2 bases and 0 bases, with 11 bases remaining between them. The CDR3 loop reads CASSLLTGSSYEQYF. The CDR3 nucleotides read TGTGCCAGCAGTTTACTGACAGGAAGCTCCTACGAGCAGTACTTC.

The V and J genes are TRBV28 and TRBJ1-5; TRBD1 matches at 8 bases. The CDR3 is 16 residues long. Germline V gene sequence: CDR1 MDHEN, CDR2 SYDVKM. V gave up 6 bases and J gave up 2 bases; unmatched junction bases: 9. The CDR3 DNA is TGTGCCAGCAGGGTGCTCGGACAGGGCGGCAATCAGCCCCAGCATTTT. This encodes CASRVLGQGGNQPQHF.

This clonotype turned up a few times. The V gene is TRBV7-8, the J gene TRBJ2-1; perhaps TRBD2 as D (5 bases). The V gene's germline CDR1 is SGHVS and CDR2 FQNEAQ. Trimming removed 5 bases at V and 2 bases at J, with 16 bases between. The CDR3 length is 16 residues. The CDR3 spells CASSPRASLTYNEQFF. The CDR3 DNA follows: TGTGCCAGCAGCCCCCGGGCTAGCCTGACCTACAATGAGCAGTTCTTC. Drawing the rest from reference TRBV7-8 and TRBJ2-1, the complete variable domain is GAGVSQSPRYKVAKRGQDVALRCDPISGHVSLFWYQQALGQGPEFLTYFQNEAQLDKSGLPSDRFFAERPEGSVSTLKIQRTQQEDSAVYLCASSPRASLTYNEQFFGPGTRLTVL.

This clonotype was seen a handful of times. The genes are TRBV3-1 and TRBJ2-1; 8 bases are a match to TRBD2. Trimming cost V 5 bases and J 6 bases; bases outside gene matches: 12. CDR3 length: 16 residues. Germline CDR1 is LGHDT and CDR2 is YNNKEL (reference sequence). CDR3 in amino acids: CASSSQREPFPNEQFF. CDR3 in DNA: TGTGCCAGCAGCTCTCAGCGGGAGCCCTTCCCCAATGAGCAGTTCTTC.

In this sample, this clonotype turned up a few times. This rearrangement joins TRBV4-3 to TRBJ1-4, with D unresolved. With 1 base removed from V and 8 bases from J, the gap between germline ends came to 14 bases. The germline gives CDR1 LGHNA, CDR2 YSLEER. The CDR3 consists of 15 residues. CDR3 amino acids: CASSQGSAKGEKLFF. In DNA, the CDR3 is TGCGCCAGCAGCCAAGGGAGTGCGAAGGGAGAAAAACTGTTTTTT.

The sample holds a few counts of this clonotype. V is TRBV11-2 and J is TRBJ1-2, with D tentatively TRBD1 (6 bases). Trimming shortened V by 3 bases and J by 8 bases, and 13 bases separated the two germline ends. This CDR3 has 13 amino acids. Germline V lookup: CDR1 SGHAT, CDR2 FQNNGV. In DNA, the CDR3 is TGTGCCAGCAGCTTCGGGCACACAGGGGGCTACACCTTC. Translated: CASSFGHTGGYTF.

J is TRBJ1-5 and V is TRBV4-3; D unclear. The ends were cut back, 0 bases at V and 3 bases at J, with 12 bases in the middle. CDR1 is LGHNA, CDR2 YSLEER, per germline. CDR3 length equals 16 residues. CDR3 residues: CASSQEASGYNQPQHF. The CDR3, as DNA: TGCGCCAGCAGCCAAGAGGCTTCGGGGTACAATCAGCCCCAGCATTTT.

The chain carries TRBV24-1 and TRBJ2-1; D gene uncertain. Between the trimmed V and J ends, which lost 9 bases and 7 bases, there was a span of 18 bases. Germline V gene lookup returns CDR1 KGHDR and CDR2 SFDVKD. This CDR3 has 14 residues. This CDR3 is CATQRSDLENEQFF. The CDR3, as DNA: TGTGCCACCCAAAGGAGCGATTTGGAGAATGAGCAGTTCTTC.

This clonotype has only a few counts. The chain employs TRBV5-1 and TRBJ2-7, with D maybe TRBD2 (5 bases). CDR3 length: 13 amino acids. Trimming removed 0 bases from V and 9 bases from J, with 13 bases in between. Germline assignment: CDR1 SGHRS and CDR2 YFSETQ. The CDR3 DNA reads TGCGCCAGCAGCTTGGGCCCCCGGCGGGCGCAGTACTTC. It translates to CASSLGPRRAQYF.

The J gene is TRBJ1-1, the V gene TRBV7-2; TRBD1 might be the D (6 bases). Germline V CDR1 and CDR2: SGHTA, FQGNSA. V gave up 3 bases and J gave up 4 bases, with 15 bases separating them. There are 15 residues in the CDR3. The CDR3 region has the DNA TGTGCCAGCAGCTTCCAGGGGAGGAGGGCCACTGAAGCTTTCTTT. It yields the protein CASSFQGRRATEAFF.

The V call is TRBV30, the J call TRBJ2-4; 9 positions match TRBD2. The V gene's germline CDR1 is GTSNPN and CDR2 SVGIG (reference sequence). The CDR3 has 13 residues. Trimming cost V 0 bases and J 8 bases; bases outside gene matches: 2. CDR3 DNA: TGTGCCTGGAGTGTGGCGGGGGGGGACATTCAGTACTTC. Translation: CAWSVAGGDIQYF.

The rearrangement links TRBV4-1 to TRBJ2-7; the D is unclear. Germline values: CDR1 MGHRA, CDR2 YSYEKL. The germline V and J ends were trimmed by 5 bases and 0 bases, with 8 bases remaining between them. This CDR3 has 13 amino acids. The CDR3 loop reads CASSIGHSYEQYF. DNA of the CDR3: TGCGCCAGCAGCATTGGCCACTCCTACGAGCAGTACTTC.

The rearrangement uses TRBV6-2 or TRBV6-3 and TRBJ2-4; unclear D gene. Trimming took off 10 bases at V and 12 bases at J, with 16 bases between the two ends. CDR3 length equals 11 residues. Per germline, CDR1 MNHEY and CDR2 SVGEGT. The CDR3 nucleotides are TGTGCCACTGAATTTGGACCCTCTCAGTACTTC. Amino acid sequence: CATEFGPSQYF.

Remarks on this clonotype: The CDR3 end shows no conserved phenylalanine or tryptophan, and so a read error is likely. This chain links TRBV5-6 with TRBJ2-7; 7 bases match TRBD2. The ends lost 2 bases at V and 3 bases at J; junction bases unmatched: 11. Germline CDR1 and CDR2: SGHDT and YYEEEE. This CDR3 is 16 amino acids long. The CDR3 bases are TGTGCCAGCAGCTTTTACCTGCGCGGGAGTAACTACGAGCAGTACTTG. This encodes CASSFYLRGSNYEQYL.

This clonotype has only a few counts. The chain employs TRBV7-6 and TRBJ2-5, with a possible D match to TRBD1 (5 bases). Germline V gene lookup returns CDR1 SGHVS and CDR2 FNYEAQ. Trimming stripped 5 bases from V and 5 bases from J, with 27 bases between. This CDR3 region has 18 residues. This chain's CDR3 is CASSQAVMGEQAAETQYF. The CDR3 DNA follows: TGTGCCAGCAGCCAAGCAGTTATGGGCGAACAGGCCGCGGAGACCCAGTACTTC.

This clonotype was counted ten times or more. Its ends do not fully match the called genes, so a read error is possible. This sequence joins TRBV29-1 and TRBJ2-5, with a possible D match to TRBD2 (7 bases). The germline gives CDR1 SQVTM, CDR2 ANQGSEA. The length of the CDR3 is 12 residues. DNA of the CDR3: TGTCAAGGGGGGAGGGCCGGAGAGACCCAGTACTTC. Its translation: CQGGRAGETQYF.

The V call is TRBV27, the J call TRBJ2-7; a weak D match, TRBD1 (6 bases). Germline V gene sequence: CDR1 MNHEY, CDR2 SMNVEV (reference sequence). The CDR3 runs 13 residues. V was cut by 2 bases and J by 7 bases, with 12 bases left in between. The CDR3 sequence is CASSLVDRQEQYF. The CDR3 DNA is TGTGCCAGCAGTTTAGTGGACAGACAAGAGCAGTACTTC.

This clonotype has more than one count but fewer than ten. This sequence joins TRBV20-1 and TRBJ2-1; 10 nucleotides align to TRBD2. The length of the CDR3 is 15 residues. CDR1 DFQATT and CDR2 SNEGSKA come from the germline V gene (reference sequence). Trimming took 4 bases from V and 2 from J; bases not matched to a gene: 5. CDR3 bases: TGCAGTGCTATTACTAGCGGGACTCCCTACAATGAGCAGTTCTTC. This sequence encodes CSAITSGTPYNEQFF.